These 5 T cell receptor beta chains were sequenced from one sample in a study of control samples from healthy donors and cancer patients (dated by TCRdb to about 2020). Library method: the immunoSEQ multiplex PCR assay. Drawn from immuneACCESS, this table holds only the in-frame rearrangements with V and J called that TCRdb kept. Clones are partly lost; checked studies trace under half to an unresolved V gene and leave the rest unexplained. A total of 110,000 or so clones appear in this sample, approximately 90% of them only once. Roughly 4% of the sample is in the top ten clones. The specimen sequenced was blood. Source of these receptors: a human donor in good health. The donor label of this sample is uncertain.

The rearrangement links TRBV11-2 to TRBJ2-1, with 14 bases fitting TRBD2. The germline CDR1 and CDR2 sequences are SGHAT and FQNNGV. The J segment lost 5 bases and the V segment lost 0 bases, leaving 9 bases of the junction unmatched. The CDR3 runs to 19 residues. The CDR3 here is CASSLESRLAGGLNNEQFF. The CDR3 nucleotides read TGTGCCAGCAGCTTAGAGTCAAGACTAGCGGGGGGGCTTAACAATGAGCAGTTCTTC. Complete variable domain (other parts from reference TRBV11-2 and TRBJ2-1): EAGVAQSPRYKIIEKRQSVAFWCNPISGHATLYWYQQILGQGPKLLIQFQNNGVVDDSQLPKDRFSAERLKGVDSTLKIQPAKLEDSAVYLCASSLESRLAGGLNNEQFFGPGTRLTVL.

The rearrangement links TRBV6-2 or TRBV6-3 to TRBJ2-7; perhaps TRBD1 as D (6 bases). CDR1 and CDR2 (germline): MNHEY, SVGEGT. CDR3 length: 14 residues. Deletions cut 2 bases from V and 3 bases from J, with 11 bases between. This CDR3 is CASSYEQGLYEQYV. CDR3 bases: TGTGCCAGCAGTTACGAGCAGGGGCTCTACGAGCAGTACGTC.

The rearrangement joins TRBV18 to TRBJ1-1; no clear D. V lost 3 bases, J lost 1 base, and 6 bases lay in between. This CDR3 is built from 13 residues. Germline V gene data show CDR1 as KGHSH and CDR2 as LQKENI. As DNA, the CDR3 is TGTGCCAGCTCACCGGGAGAGAACACTGAAGCTTTCTTT. Protein product: CASSPGENTEAFF.

The rearrangement uses TRBV2 and TRBJ1-6; a weak D match, TRBD1 (6 bases). Deletions cut 6 bases from V and 5 bases from J, with 11 bases between. The CDR3 has 14 amino acids. Germline CDR1 and CDR2: SNHLY and FYNNEI. The CDR3 nucleotides read TGTGCCAGCAGACAGGACAGCAATAATTCACCCCTCCACTTT. This encodes CASRQDSNNSPLHF.

The rearrangement joins TRBV10-3 to TRBJ1-2; the D is unclear. V was clipped by 0 bases and J by 4 bases, with 12 bases between them. This CDR3 contains 15 residues. CDR1 is ENHRY, CDR2 SYGVKD, per germline. This CDR3 is CAISESGGVGYGYTF. Here the CDR3 DNA reads TGTGCCATCAGTGAGTCGGGTGGGGTCGGCTATGGCTACACCTTC.